The source of this T cell receptor beta chain is a study of blood T cell repertoires in COVID-19. At the level of the study: Sites in the United States, Italy and Spain provided acute and convalescent COVID-19 samples.

CDR1 and CDR2 from the germline V gene are LGHDT and YNNKEL (reference sequence). This CDR3 is 17 amino acids long. V was trimmed by 1 base and J by 4 bases, leaving 17 bases between them. Here immunoSEQ multiplex PCR was the method, and the copy in TCRdb shows in-frame clones only, minus some. The sample carries about 97,000 clones, 87% recorded once. The sequence came from a human donor in a cohort sampled during active COVID-19. V usage is TRBV3-1 (or the pseudogene TRBV3-2) and J usage is TRBJ1-3, with D tentatively TRBD1 (5 bases). Input material: peripheral blood. CDR3: CASSQGGPTSDGNTIYF. CDR3 bases: TGTGCCAGCAGCCAAGGGGGCCCGACCTCCGACGGAAACACCATATATTTT.